This T cell receptor beta chain was identified in a study of blood T cell repertoires in COVID-19. Study information: From the United States, Italy and Spain came samples of acute and convalescent COVID-19. PBMCs, B-cell-depleted T cells, or T cells were the source of the cDNA or gDNA that made up the material.

Seattle patients were enrolled during active infection and followed longitudinally. CDR1 is MNHNS and CDR2 is SASEGT in the germline V gene. The length of the CDR3 is 17 residues. Trimming removed 2 bases from V and 5 bases from J; junction bases left unmatched: 10. Per the study methods: Amplification of reference gene primers provided the estimated nucleated cell counts. Produced via immunoSEQ multiplex PCR; TCRdb's table is partial and in-frame only. D and trimming come from the DNA, and the V and J calls and clone size come from that table. The repertoire has approximately 38,000 clones, about 85% of them found once; the top ten carry roughly 4.8%.

The sequence derives from a man aged 55 to 70 with COVID-19, enrolled during active disease. Sequencing used peripheral blood. The chain has TRBV6-1 and TRBJ1-1; 11 positions match TRBD1. The CDR3 DNA sequence: TGTGCCAGCAGTGAACCCTGGACAGGGGGCTTTTCAACTGAAGCTTTCTTT. Protein product: CASSEPWTGGFSTEAFF.